This TCR beta chain was retrieved from a study of blood T cell repertoires in COVID-19. The J segment lost 0 bases and the V segment lost 4 bases, leaving 8 bases of the junction unmatched. This CDR3 region has 16 residues. Per germline, CDR1 MNHEY and CDR2 SVGAGI. Sequencing used immunoSEQ multiplex PCR; TCRdb keeps in-frame clones, though not all of them. In the table there are 130,000 or so clones, roughly four fifths of which are singletons. The chain recombines TRBV6-5 with TRBJ1-1; 7 nucleotides agree with TRBD1. Sequencing was done on a sample of PBMCs or T cells enriched from blood (not recorded which). The receptor comes from a woman between 45 and 60 years old with acute COVID-19. The CDR3 DNA is TGTGCCAGCAGTTCTAGGACAGGATATATGAACACTGAAGCTTTCTTT. Amino acids: CASSSRTGYMNTEAFF.